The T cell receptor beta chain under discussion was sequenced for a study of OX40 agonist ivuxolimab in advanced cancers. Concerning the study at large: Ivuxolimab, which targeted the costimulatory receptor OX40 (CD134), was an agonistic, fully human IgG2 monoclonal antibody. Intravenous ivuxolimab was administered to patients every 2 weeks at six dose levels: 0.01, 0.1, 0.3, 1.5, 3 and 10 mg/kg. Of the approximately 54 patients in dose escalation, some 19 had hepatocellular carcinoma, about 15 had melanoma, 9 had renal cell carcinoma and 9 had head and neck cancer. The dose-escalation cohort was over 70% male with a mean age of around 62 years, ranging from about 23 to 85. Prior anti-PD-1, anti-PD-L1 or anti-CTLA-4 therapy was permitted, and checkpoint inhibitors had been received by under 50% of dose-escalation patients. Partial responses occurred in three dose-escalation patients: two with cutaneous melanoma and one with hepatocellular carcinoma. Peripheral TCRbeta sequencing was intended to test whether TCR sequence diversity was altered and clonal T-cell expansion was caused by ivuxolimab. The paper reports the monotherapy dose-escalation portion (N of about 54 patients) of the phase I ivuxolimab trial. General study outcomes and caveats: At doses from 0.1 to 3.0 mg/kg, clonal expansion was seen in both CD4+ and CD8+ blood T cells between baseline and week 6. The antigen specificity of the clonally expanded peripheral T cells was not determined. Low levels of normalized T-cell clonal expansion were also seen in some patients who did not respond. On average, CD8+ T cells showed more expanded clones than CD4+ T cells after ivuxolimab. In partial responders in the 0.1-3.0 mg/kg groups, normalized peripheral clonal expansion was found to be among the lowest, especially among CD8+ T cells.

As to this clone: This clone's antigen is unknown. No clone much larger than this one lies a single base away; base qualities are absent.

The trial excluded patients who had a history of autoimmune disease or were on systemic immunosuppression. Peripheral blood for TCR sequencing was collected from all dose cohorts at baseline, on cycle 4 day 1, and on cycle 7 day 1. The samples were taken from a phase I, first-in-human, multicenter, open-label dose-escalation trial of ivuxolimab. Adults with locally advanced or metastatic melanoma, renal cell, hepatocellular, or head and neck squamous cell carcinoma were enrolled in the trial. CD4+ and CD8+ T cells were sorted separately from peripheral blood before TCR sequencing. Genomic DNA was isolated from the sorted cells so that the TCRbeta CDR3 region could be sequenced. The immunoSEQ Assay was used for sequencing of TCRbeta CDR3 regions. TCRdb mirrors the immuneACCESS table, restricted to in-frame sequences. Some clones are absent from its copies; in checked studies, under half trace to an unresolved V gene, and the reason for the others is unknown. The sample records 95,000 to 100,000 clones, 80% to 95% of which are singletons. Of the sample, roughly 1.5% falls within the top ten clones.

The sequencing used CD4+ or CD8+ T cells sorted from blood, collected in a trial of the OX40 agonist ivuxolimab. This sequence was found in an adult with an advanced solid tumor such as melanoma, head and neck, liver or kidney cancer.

The CDR3: CASSEDSQHTEAFF. DNA sequence: TGTGCCAGCAGCGAAGACAGTCAGCACACTGAAGCTTTCTTT. The rearrangement joined TRBV28 to TRBJ1-1; TRBD1 is perhaps the D gene, given 5 matching bases. At the junction V is shortened by 6 bases and J by 3 bases, with 14 bases in between. The germline V gene gives CDR1 as MDHEN and CDR2 as SYDVKM. CDR3 length: 14 amino acids, cysteine to phenylalanine. Only the CDR3 part of the read is kept: 42 bases, read in frame from the first base.